A single sample is the source of the 27 T cell receptor beta chains below, sequenced in a study of identical twins. TCRdb ran MiXCR on the 5' RACE reads and lists one entry per CDR3 protein. The data contain 1.5 million to 2 million distinct CDR3 sequences, more than 30% of them singletons. The material sequenced was cord blood. These receptors were obtained from a newborn girl in good health.

The rearrangement joins TRBV3-1 to TRBJ2-7; 9 bases agree with TRBD1. With 5 bases clipped from V and 3 bases from J, the junction kept 8 bases outside the gene matches. Germline CDR1 LGHDT, CDR2 YNNKEL (reference sequence). This CDR3 region has 15 residues. For the CDR3, the DNA is TGTGCCAGCAGCTTTCCCGGGACAGGGAACTACGAGCAGTACTTC. Its translation: CASSFPGTGNYEQYF.

The rearrangement uses TRBV27 and TRBJ1-1; 10 bases fit TRBD1. V shed 5 bases and J 4 bases; nucleotides not matched to a gene: 10. There are 16 residues in the CDR3. Germline assignment: CDR1 MNHEY and CDR2 SMNVEV (reference sequence). The CDR3 bases are TGTGCCAGCAGTCCCCGGACAGGGGGGCGAGGCACTGAAGCTTTCTTT. Translation: CASSPRTGGRGTEAFF.

The chain carries TRBV27 and TRBJ2-7; 7 nucleotides align to TRBD1. The CDR3 totals 13 residues. V gave up 4 bases and J gave up 2 bases; unmatched junction bases: 2. The V gene's germline CDR1 is MNHEY and CDR2 SMNVEV (reference sequence). The CDR3 DNA sequence: TGTGCCAGCAGTTGGCAGGGGGCCTACGAGCAGTACTTC. It yields the protein CASSWQGAYEQYF.

This clonotype occurred a few times. The J gene is TRBJ2-1, the V gene TRBV10-3, with 7 bases matching TRBD1. The CDR3 is 12 residues long. J was trimmed by 6 bases and V by 5 bases; bases with no gene match: 1. Per germline, CDR1 ENHRY and CDR2 SYGVKD. Here the CDR3 DNA reads TGTGCCATCAGTACAGGGGCCAATGAGCAGTTCTTC. This translates into CAISTGANEQFF.

This clonotype was seen a handful of times. This chain links TRBV27 with TRBJ2-3; no reliable D call. The germline CDR1 and CDR2 sequences are MNHEY and SMNVEV (reference sequence). The V end was cut by 0 bases, the J end by 4 bases, with 8 bases between. This CDR3 spans 14 amino acids. CDR3 nucleotides: TGTGCCAGCAGTTTATCATCGTGGGCAGATACGCAGTATTTT. Translated: CASSLSSWADTQYF.

V and J are TRBV20-1 and TRBJ2-1; 8 positions match TRBD2. Germline CDR1 reads DFQATT; CDR2 reads SNEGSKA (reference sequence). Losses at the gene ends were 6 bases for V and 13 bases for J; bases not matched to a gene: 14. The CDR3 runs 13 residues. The CDR3 sequence: CSAPASGQETQFF. Written as DNA, the CDR3 is TGCAGTGCCCCGGCTAGCGGGCAAGAGACCCAGTTCTTC.

The V gene is TRBV20-1, the J gene TRBJ2-7; D might be TRBD2 (6 bases). Germline values: CDR1 DFQATT, CDR2 SNEGSKA (reference sequence). Between the trimmed V and J ends, which lost 4 bases and 1 base, there was a span of 17 bases. The CDR3 totals 15 residues. CDR3 protein: CSAKEGTRQSYEQYF. CDR3 nucleotides: TGCAGTGCTAAGGAGGGGACTCGACAATCCTACGAGCAGTACTTC.

A note on this clonotype: A much bigger clone sits one base away, suggesting this may be a read error. This sequence joins TRBV7-2 and TRBJ2-7; TRBD2 matches 9 bases. After removal of 5 bases from V and 0 bases from J, the junction contained 5 bases not matched to a gene. CDR3 length: 15 amino acids. CDR1 SGHTA and CDR2 FQGNSA come from the germline V gene. CDR3 sequence: CASSPGTSRSYEQYF. CDR3 bases: TGTGCCAGCAGCCCCGGGACTAGCCGCTCCTACGAGCAGTACTTC. The complete variable domain, with remaining parts taken from reference TRBV7-2 and TRBJ2-7, reads GAGVSQSPSNKVTEKGKDVELRCDPISGHTALYWYRQSLGQGLEFLIYFQGNSAPDKSGLPSDRFSAERTGGSVSTLTIQRTQQEDSAVYLCASSPGTSRSYEQYFGPGTRLTVT.

The gene calls are TRBV19 and TRBJ2-1; 8 bases align to TRBD2. This CDR3 contains 13 residues. Germline values: CDR1 LNHDA, CDR2 SQIVND (reference sequence). J lost 7 bases, V lost 8 bases, and 7 bases had no gene match. The CDR3 spells CASSTGGVNEQFF. The CDR3 DNA reads TGTGCCAGTTCAACGGGGGGGGTTAATGAGCAGTTCTTC.

This clonotype has at least ten counts. This chain joins TRBV11-2 and TRBJ2-7; D unclear. There are 10 residues in the CDR3. V shed 9 bases and J shed 4 bases, with 7 bases lying between them. Germline V CDR1 and CDR2: SGHAT, FQNNGV. The CDR3 DNA follows: TGTGCCAGTAAAGAGTACGAGCAGTACTTC. Its protein is CASKEYEQYF.

This chain joins TRBV4-2 and TRBJ2-1; D uncertain. Trimming left V 2 bases short and J 0 bases short, with 17 bases between. The V gene's germline CDR1 is LGHNA and CDR2 YNFKEQ. The CDR3 loop spans 18 amino acids. The CDR3 DNA follows: TGTGCCAGCAGCCAAAGTCCTCTCGTGGCCTCCTCCTACAATGAGCAGTTCTTC. It codes for CASSQSPLVASSYNEQFF.

Details on this clonotype: Possible read error: a much larger clone is one base away. This chain connects TRBV5-1 to TRBJ2-3, with D unclear. Per germline, CDR1 SGHRS and CDR2 YFSETQ. The CDR3 sequence is 12 residues long. CDR3 sequence reads: CAGSPYADTQYF. The CDR3 bases are TGCGCCGGCAGCCCTTATGCAGATACGCAGTATTTT.

The chain employs TRBV5-1 and TRBJ2-4, with 13 bases fitting TRBD2. The J call may be mistaken, given a closer DNA end match to TRBJ2-7. Germline CDR1 SGHRS, CDR2 YFSETQ. The length of the CDR3 is 16 residues. CDR3 DNA: TGCGCCAGCAGCTTGGTGAGGACTAGCGGGAGCTACGAGCAGTACTTC. It is translated as CASSLVRTSGSYEQYF.

This clonotype has at least ten counts. The rearrangement joins TRBV20-1 to TRBJ2-7; possibly TRBD1 for D (6 bases). CDR1 is DFQATT, CDR2 SNEGSKA, per germline (reference sequence). This CDR3 is built from 14 residues. V lost 3 bases, J lost 3 bases, and 15 bases lay in between. CDR3 amino acids: CSARKQGPGYEQYF. The CDR3 DNA is TGCAGTGCTAGGAAACAGGGACCGGGCTACGAGCAGTACTTC.

Only a few counts were recorded for this clonotype. One base away lies a much larger clone, so this may be a sequencing read error. CDR3 in amino acids: CASSQTSGRPDTQYF. CDR3 in DNA: TGTGCCAGCAGCCAAACTAGCGGGAGACCAGATACGCAGTATTTT. This chain joins TRBV7-2 and TRBJ2-3, with 11 positions matching TRBD2. The germline CDR1 and CDR2 sequences are SGHTA and FQGNSA. This CDR3 has 15 amino acids. Trimming removed 5 bases from V and 4 bases from J; junction bases left unmatched: 5.

The rearrangement uses TRBV6-5 and TRBJ2-7; the D gene is possibly TRBD2 (6 bases). The length of the CDR3 is 13 residues. Trimming removed 10 bases from V and 2 bases from J, with 15 bases in between. Germline CDR1 reads MNHEY; CDR2 reads SVGAGI. This CDR3 is CATTGGGPYEQYF. The DNA for the CDR3 is TGTGCCACCACCGGCGGAGGGCCCTACGAGCAGTACTTC.

The J gene is TRBJ2-2, the V gene TRBV27, with D possibly being TRBD1 or TRBD2 (5 bases each). Germline loops: CDR1 MNHEY, CDR2 SMNVEV (reference sequence). The germline V and J ends were trimmed by 6 bases and 6 bases, with 17 bases remaining between them. The CDR3 length is 15 residues. The chain's CDR3 is CASSGRETPSGELFF. The CDR3 DNA reads TGTGCCAGCAGCGGCAGGGAGACCCCCTCCGGGGAGCTGTTTTTT.

This chain uses TRBV12-3 or TRBV12-4 with TRBJ2-3; D might be TRBD1 (5 bases). The CDR3 is 16 residues long. With 7 bases removed from V and 2 bases from J, the gap between germline ends came to 19 bases. The CDR3 region has the DNA TGTGCCAGCACCCTGGTGGGGCAGCCATACACAGATACGCAGTATTTT. Its protein is CASTLVGQPYTDTQYF.

This clonotype appeared a few times. The J gene is TRBJ2-3, the V gene TRBV25-1; possibly TRBD1 for D (5 bases). Trimming took off 10 bases at V and 3 bases at J, with 11 bases between the two ends. The CDR3 totals 12 residues. Germline V CDR1 and CDR2: MGHDK, SYGVNS. DNA for the CDR3: TGTGCCACCGCACCAGGGACAGATACGCAGTATTTT. Protein: CATAPGTDTQYF.

This clonotype was recorded many times. The chain joins TRBV29-1 to TRBJ1-2; D might be TRBD1 (6 bases). In germline, CDR1 is SQVTM, CDR2 ANQGSEA. The CDR3 runs 9 residues. In DNA, the CDR3 is TGCAAAACAGGGTCGGGCTACACCTTC. This gives the protein CKTGSGYTF.

As for this clonotype: A much larger clonotype is one base distant, so this may be a read error. The chain couples TRBV20-1 to TRBJ2-1, with 10 bases matching TRBD2. The length of the CDR3 is 11 residues. Losses at the gene ends were 5 bases for V and 13 bases for J; bases not matched to a gene: 5. Germline-derived CDR1 and CDR2 are DFQATT and SNEGSKA (reference sequence). CDR3: CSALAGETQFF. The CDR3 nucleotides read TGCAGTGCTCTAGCGGGAGAGACCCAGTTCTTC.

V gene TRBV12-3 or TRBV12-4 combines with J gene TRBJ2-3; the D is unclear. Between the trimmed V and J ends, which lost 2 bases and 6 bases, there was a span of 3 bases. This CDR3 has 11 residues. CDR3 sequence: CASSLYDTQYF. The CDR3 DNA is TGTGCCAGCAGTTTATACGATACGCAGTATTTT.

The chain carries TRBV7-6 and TRBJ2-1, with a possible D match to TRBD2 (6 bases). CDR3 size: 14 residues. Germline V CDR1 and CDR2: SGHVS, FNYEAQ. The germline V and J ends were trimmed by 5 bases and 7 bases, with 15 bases remaining between them. The chain's CDR3 is CASSPEPSANEQFF. The DNA for the CDR3 is TGTGCCAGCAGCCCCGAACCTAGCGCGAATGAGCAGTTCTTC.

The table lists this clonotype with a few counts. V gene TRBV13 combines with J gene TRBJ2-1; 9 bases agree with TRBD1. The junction had 14 bases not matched to a gene; V was cut back by 5 bases and J by 3 bases. The germline V gene has CDR1 PRHDT and CDR2 FYEKMQ (reference sequence). This CDR3 region has 18 residues. CDR3 nucleotides: TGTGCCAGCAGCCCGCGCCCACGGGACAGGGTCATCTACAATGAGCAGTTCTTC. As protein: CASSPRPRDRVIYNEQFF.

This clonotype has just a few counts. The CDR3 region is CSAPPSGTISYNEQFF. CDR3 DNA: TGCAGTGCTCCCCCTAGCGGGACCATCTCCTACAATGAGCAGTTCTTC. The chain combines TRBV20-1 with TRBJ2-1; 9 nucleotides match TRBD2. Germline CDR1 DFQATT, CDR2 SNEGSKA (reference sequence). The junction had 8 bases not matched to a gene; V was cut back by 5 bases and J by 0 bases. The CDR3 sequence is 16 residues long.

This clonotype was seen a few times. The genes are TRBV7-8 and TRBJ2-3; 7 bases line up with TRBD2. The CDR3 sequence is 15 residues long. V shed 2 bases and J 4 bases; nucleotides not matched to a gene: 6. Per the germline V gene, CDR1 is SGHVS and CDR2 is FQNEAQ. DNA of the CDR3: TGTGCCAGCAGCTTACTTGCGGGAGATCCAGATACGCAGTATTTT. Its protein is CASSLLAGDPDTQYF.

The J gene is TRBJ1-5, the V gene TRBV11-2; 9 bases map to TRBD1. The ends lost 5 bases at V and 4 bases at J; junction bases unmatched: 6. In germline, CDR1 is SGHAT, CDR2 FQNNGV. The CDR3 covers 15 residues. The CDR3 DNA reads TGTGCCAGCAGCCGGACCGGGACAGGGAATCAGCCCCAGCATTTT. It yields the protein CASSRTGTGNQPQHF.